This entry concerns a single T cell receptor beta chain. Its target is not known. The source of the sample is a study of T cell repertoires in ileal Crohn's disease. Points from the study as a whole: Sorted CD8 T cells held more high-frequency clones than CD4.

Assay: immunoSEQ multiplex PCR; the TCRdb copy retains only in-frame clones and omits some. This table has several thousand clones, around 79% appearing once. CDR1 MNHEY and CDR2 SMNVEV come from the germline V gene (reference sequence). Deletions cut 6 bases from V and 1 base from J, with 15 bases between. The CDR3 contains 15 residues. The V gene is TRBV27, the J gene TRBJ2-5; D uncertain. The origin of this receptor is an adult with Crohn's disease. The sequenced sample was ileal tissue. The CDR3 nucleotides read TGTGCCAGCAGCCAGTCACGAAGTATCCAAGAGACCCAGTACTTC. It translates to CASSQSRSIQETQYF.